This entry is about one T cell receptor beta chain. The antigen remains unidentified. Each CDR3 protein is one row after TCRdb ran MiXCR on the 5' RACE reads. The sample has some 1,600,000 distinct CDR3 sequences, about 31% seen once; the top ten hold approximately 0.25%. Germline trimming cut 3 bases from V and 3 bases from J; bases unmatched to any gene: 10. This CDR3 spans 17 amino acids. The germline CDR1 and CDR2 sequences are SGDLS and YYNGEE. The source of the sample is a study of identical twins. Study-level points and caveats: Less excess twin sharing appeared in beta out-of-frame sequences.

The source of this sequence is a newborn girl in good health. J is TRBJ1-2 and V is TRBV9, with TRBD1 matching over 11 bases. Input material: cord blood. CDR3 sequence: CASSGRDRGNQDYGYTF. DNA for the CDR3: TGTGCCAGCAGCGGCCGGGACAGGGGGAATCAAGACTATGGCTACACCTTC.